This T cell receptor beta chain was sequenced in a study of blood T cell repertoires in COVID-19. Study summary: COVID-19 samples collected from the United States, Italy and Spain covered acute and convalescent phases. From T cells, B-cell-depleted T cells, or PBMCs came the material, which was cDNA or gDNA.

Authors' processing steps: Estimated nucleated cell counts came from reference gene primer amplification. Clones were sequenced by immunoSEQ multiplex PCR, and TCRdb holds only the in-frame ones, with some missing. V and J calls and clone size follow that table, whereas D and trimming were derived from the DNA. The data contain about 130,000 clones, around 86% of them seen just once; the ten biggest clones take up over 9.5%. CDR1 and CDR2 from the germline V gene are MDHEN and SYDVKM. The CDR3 runs to 10 residues. V was trimmed by 4 bases and J by 11 bases, leaving 8 bases between them. The sequencing input was peripheral blood. This TCR was recovered from a man in his 60s with acute or convalescent COVID-19. This chain links TRBV28 with TRBJ1-1, with no clear D. CDR3: CASSYGRAFF. Written as DNA, the CDR3 is TGTGCCAGCAGTTACGGGAGGGCTTTCTTT.